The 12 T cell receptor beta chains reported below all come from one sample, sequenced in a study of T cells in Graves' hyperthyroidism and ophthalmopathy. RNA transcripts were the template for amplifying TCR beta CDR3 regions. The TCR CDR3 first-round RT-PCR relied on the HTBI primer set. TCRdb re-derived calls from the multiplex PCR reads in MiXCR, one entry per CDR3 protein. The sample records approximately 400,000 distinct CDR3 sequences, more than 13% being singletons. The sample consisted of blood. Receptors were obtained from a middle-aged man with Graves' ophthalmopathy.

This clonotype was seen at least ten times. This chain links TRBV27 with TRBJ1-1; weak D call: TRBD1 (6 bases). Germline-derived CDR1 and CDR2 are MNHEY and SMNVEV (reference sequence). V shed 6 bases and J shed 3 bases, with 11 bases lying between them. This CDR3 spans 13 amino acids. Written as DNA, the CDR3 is TGTGCCAGCAGCGCTACAGGGTACACTGAAGCTTTCTTT. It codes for CASSATGYTEAFF.

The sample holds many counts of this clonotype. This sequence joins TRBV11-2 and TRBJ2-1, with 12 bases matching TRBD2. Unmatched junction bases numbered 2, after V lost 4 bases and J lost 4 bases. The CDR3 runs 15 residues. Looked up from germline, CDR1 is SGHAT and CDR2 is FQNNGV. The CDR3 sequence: CASSSLAGGYNEQFF. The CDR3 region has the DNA TGTGCCAGCAGCTCTCTAGCGGGAGGGTACAATGAGCAGTTCTTC. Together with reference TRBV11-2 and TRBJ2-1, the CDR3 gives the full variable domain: EAGVAQSPRYKIIEKRQSVAFWCNPISGHATLYWYQQILGQGPKLLIQFQNNGVVDDSQLPKDRFSAERLKGVDSTLKIQPAKLEDSAVYLCASSSLAGGYNEQFFGPGTRLTVL.

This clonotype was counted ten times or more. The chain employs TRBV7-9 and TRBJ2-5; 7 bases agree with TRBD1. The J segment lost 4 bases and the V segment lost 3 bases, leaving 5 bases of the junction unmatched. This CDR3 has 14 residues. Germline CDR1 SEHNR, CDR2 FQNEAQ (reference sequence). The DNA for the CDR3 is TGTGCCAGCAGCTTGAGACAGGGTGCAGAGACCCAGTACTTC. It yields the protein CASSLRQGAETQYF.

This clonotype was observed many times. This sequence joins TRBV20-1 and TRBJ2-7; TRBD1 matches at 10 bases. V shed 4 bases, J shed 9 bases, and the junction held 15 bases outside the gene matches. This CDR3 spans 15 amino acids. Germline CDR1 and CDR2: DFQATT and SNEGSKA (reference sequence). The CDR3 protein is CSANARDRGPTGQYF. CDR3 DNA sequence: TGCAGTGCTAATGCCCGGGACAGGGGACCAACGGGGCAGTACTTC.

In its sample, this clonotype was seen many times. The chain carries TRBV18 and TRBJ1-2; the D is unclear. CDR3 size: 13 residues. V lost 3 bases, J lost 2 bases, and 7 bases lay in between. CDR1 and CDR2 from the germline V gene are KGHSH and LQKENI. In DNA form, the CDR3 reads TGTGCCAGCTCACCGCTCGGGAACTATGGCTACACCTTC. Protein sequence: CASSPLGNYGYTF.

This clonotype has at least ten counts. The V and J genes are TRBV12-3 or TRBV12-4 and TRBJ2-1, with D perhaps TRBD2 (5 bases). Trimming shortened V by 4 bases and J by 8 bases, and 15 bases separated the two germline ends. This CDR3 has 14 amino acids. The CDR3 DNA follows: TGTGCCAGCAGTTCATTGAGGGCCGTCGATGAGCAGTTCTTC. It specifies CASSSLRAVDEQFF.

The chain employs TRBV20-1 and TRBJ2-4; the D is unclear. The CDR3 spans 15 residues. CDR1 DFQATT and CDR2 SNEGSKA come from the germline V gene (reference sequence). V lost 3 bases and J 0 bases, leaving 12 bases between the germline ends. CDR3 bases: TGCAGTGCTAGTGGTTTAGCCCTAGCCAAAAACATTCAGTACTTC. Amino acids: CSASGLALAKNIQYF.

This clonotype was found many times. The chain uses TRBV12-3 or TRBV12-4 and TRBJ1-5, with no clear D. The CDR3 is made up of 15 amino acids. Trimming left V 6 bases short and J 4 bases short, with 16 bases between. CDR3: CASRVGVDENQPQHF. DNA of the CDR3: TGTGCCAGCAGGGTAGGTGTGGACGAAAATCAGCCCCAGCATTTT.

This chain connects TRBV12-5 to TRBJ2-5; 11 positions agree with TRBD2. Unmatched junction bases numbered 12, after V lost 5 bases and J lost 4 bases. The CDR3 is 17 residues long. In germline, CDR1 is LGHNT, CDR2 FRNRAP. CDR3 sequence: CASGQSVAGGPRETQYF. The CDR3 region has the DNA TGTGCTAGTGGTCAAAGTGTAGCGGGAGGGCCCCGAGAGACCCAGTACTTC.

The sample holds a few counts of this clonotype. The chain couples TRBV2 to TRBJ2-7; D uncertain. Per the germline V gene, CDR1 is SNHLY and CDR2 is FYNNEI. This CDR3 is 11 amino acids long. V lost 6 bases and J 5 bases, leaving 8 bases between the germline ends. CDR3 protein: CASSSEDEQYF. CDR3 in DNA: TGTGCCAGCAGCTCCGAGGACGAGCAGTACTTC.

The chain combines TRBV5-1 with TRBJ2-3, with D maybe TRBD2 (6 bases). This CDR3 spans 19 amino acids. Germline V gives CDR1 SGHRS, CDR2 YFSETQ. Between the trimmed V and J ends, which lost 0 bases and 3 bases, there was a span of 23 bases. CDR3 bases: TGCGCCAGCAGCTTGGCCTTGGTCGGAATAGGAGGGGCGACAGATACGCAGTATTTT. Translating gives CASSLALVGIGGATDTQYF.

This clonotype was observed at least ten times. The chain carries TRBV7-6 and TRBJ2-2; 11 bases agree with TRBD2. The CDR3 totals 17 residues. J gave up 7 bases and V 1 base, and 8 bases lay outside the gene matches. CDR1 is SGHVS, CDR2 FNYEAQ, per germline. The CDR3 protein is CASSLVRSGLAGGELFF. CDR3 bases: TGTGCCAGCAGCTTAGTTCGGTCTGGACTAGCGGGCGGGGAGCTGTTTTTT.